The rows below give T cell receptor beta chains drawn from one sample of a study of T cell responses to AZD1222 COVID-19 vaccine. The data were produced by immunoSEQ multiplex PCR, yet TCRdb's version contains in-frame clones alone and is incomplete. This sample carries a few hundred thousand clones, approximately 95% of them seen once, and the ten largest clones take less than 0.65%. Material: peripheral blood, obtained on day 0 of AZD1222 vaccination. Every receptor here comes from an adult in good health. The CDR3 runs from the conserved cysteine through the conserved F or W. The D gene is left open where the match is weak. Some rows have no size entry. The others give once, few or many, or a class for an expanded clone.

j_call: TRBJ1-2
clone_size: once
d_call: .
v_call: TRBV12-3/TRBV12-4
cdr3_aa: CASSLGNVGYTF
cdr3_nt: TGTGCCAGCAGTTTGGGCAATGTGGGCTACACCTTC

j_call: TRBJ1-2
clone_size: .
d_call: TRBD1
v_call: TRBV7-2
cdr3_aa: CASSLEDRGYTF
cdr3_nt: TGTGCCAGCAGCTTAGAGGACAGGGGCTACACCTTC

j_call: TRBJ2-3
clone_size: .
d_call: .
v_call: TRBV18
cdr3_aa: CASSPSGPFGTQYF
cdr3_nt: TGTGCCAGCTCACCATCGGGGCCTTTCGGTACGCAGTATTTT

j_call: TRBJ2-7
clone_size: .
d_call: TRBD1
v_call: TRBV28
cdr3_aa: CASSSGDRVTYEQYF
cdr3_nt: TGTGCCAGCAGTTCCGGGGACAGGGTAACCTACGAGCAGTACTTC

j_call: TRBJ2-7
clone_size: .
d_call: .
v_call: TRBV2
cdr3_aa: CASRYYSYEQYF
cdr3_nt: TGTGCCAGCAGGTACTACTCCTACGAGCAGTACTTC

j_call: TRBJ1-4
clone_size: .
d_call: .
v_call: TRBV19
cdr3_aa: CASSLRAEKLFF
cdr3_nt: TGTGCCAGTAGTCTCAGGGCTGAAAAACTGTTTTTT

j_call: TRBJ1-2
clone_size: .
d_call: .
v_call: TRBV7-9
cdr3_aa: CASSHGVTDYGYTF
cdr3_nt: TGTGCCAGCAGCCACGGGGTTACCGACTATGGCTACACCTTC

j_call: TRBJ2-7
clone_size: .
d_call: .
v_call: TRBV2
cdr3_aa: CASKAEGGYEQYF
cdr3_nt: TGTGCCAGCAAGGCCGAGGGAGGCTACGAGCAGTACTTC

j_call: TRBJ1-1
clone_size: .
d_call: TRBD1
v_call: TRBV2
cdr3_aa: CASRGQANTEAFF
cdr3_nt: TGTGCCAGCAGGGGACAGGCGAACACTGAAGCTTTCTTT

j_call: TRBJ1-5
clone_size: .
d_call: .
v_call: TRBV28
cdr3_aa: CASSFSDSYSNQPQHF
cdr3_nt: TGTGCCAGCAGTTTCTCAGACAGCTATAGCAATCAGCCCCAGCATTTT

j_call: TRBJ1-4
clone_size: .
d_call: TRBD1
v_call: TRBV29-1
cdr3_aa: CSWRTGGEKLFF
cdr3_nt: TGCAGCTGGAGGACAGGGGGTGAAAAACTGTTTTTT

j_call: TRBJ1-3
clone_size: .
d_call: .
v_call: TRBV29-1
cdr3_aa: CSVVSGNTIYF
cdr3_nt: TGCAGCGTTGTTTCTGGAAACACCATATATTTT

j_call: TRBJ2-7
clone_size: .
d_call: .
v_call: TRBV3-1/TRBV3-2
cdr3_aa: CASSHYGTAVLEQYF
cdr3_nt: TGTGCCAGCAGTCACTACGGGACGGCGGTCTTGGAGCAGTACTTC

j_call: TRBJ1-6
clone_size: .
d_call: .
v_call: TRBV27
cdr3_aa: CASSTSGTHYSPLHF
cdr3_nt: TGTGCCAGCAGTACCTCCGGGACACACTATTCACCCCTCCACTTT

j_call: TRBJ2-3
clone_size: .
d_call: .
v_call: TRBV4-2
cdr3_aa: CASSQALGNVGTDTQYF
cdr3_nt: TGTGCCAGCAGCCAAGCCCTGGGGAACGTCGGCACAGATACGCAGTATTTT

j_call: TRBJ1-4
clone_size: .
d_call: .
v_call: TRBV7-9
cdr3_aa: CASSLSARVGEKLFF
cdr3_nt: TGTGCCAGCAGCTTAAGCGCCAGGGTAGGAGAAAAACTGTTTTTT

j_call: TRBJ1-4
clone_size: .
d_call: .
v_call: TRBV28
cdr3_aa: CASSSPPTDEKLFF
cdr3_nt: TGTGCCAGCAGTTCCCCCCCGACGGATGAAAAACTGTTTTTT

j_call: TRBJ2-7
clone_size: .
d_call: TRBD2
v_call: TRBV5-1
cdr3_aa: CASSLGSGGAPYEQYF
cdr3_nt: TGCGCCAGCAGCTTGGGAAGCGGGGGGGCCCCCTACGAGCAGTACTTC

j_call: TRBJ1-2
clone_size: .
d_call: .
v_call: TRBV7-8
cdr3_aa: CASSRESGGYTF
cdr3_nt: TGTGCCAGCAGCCGGGAGTCGGGGGGCTACACCTTC

j_call: TRBJ1-2
clone_size: .
d_call: .
v_call: TRBV28
cdr3_aa: CASSRRNTGSSGYTF
cdr3_nt: TGTGCCAGCAGTCGTCGAAACACAGGGTCTAGTGGCTACACCTTC

j_call: TRBJ1-5
clone_size: .
d_call: TRBD1
v_call: TRBV19
cdr3_aa: CASAWDSQPQHF
cdr3_nt: TGTGCCAGCGCCTGGGACAGTCAGCCCCAGCATTTT

j_call: TRBJ2-1
clone_size: .
d_call: .
v_call: TRBV27
cdr3_aa: CASSQIGSYNEQFF
cdr3_nt: TGTGCCAGCAGTCAAATAGGCTCCTACAATGAGCAGTTCTTC

j_call: TRBJ2-5
clone_size: .
d_call: TRBD2
v_call: TRBV23-1
cdr3_aa: CASSQSPRGGPTEETQYF
cdr3_nt: TGCGCCAGCAGTCAATCTCCGCGGGGGGGGCCTACCGAAGAGACCCAGTACTTC

j_call: TRBJ2-1
clone_size: .
d_call: TRBD2
v_call: TRBV4-1
cdr3_aa: CASSQRDWTSGPNEQFF
cdr3_nt: TGCGCCAGCAGCCAGAGGGATTGGACTAGCGGACCCAATGAGCAGTTCTTC

j_call: TRBJ1-5
clone_size: .
d_call: TRBD1
v_call: TRBV5-6
cdr3_aa: CASSLAPTGGPQHF
cdr3_nt: TGTGCCAGCAGCTTGGCCCCTACAGGGGGGCCCCAGCATTTT

j_call: TRBJ2-1
clone_size: .
d_call: TRBD2
v_call: TRBV2
cdr3_aa: CASRSGLASGWQFF
cdr3_nt: TGTGCCAGCAGGTCGGGACTAGCGAGCGGTTGGCAGTTCTTC

j_call: TRBJ1-1
clone_size: .
d_call: .
v_call: TRBV21-1
cdr3_aa: CASSSIRTGVEDTEAFF
cdr3_nt: TGTGCCAGCAGCAGCATCAGGACAGGGGTGGAGGACACTGAAGCTTTCTTT

j_call: TRBJ2-3
clone_size: .
d_call: TRBD1
v_call: TRBV28
cdr3_aa: CASTIWGTGQGSTDTQYF
cdr3_nt: TGTGCCAGCACCATTTGGGGAACCGGACAGGGGAGCACAGATACGCAGTATTTT

j_call: TRBJ2-7
clone_size: .
d_call: TRBD1
v_call: TRBV19
cdr3_aa: CASSAGVQGTYEQYF
cdr3_nt: TGTGCCAGTAGTGCCGGGGTACAGGGGACCTACGAGCAGTACTTC

j_call: TRBJ1-2
clone_size: .
d_call: .
v_call: TRBV5-1
cdr3_aa: CASTQDSGGYGYTF
cdr3_nt: TGCGCCAGCACCCAGGACTCGGGAGGCTATGGCTACACCTTC

j_call: TRBJ2-1
clone_size: .
d_call: .
v_call: TRBV5-1
cdr3_aa: CASSLVASIGNEQFF
cdr3_nt: TGCGCCAGCAGCTTGGTTGCTAGTATAGGCAATGAGCAGTTCTTC

j_call: TRBJ2-1
clone_size: .
d_call: TRBD1
v_call: TRBV18
cdr3_aa: CASSYGTGAEQFF
cdr3_nt: TGTGCCAGCTCATACGGGACAGGGGCTGAGCAGTTCTTC

j_call: TRBJ2-3
clone_size: .
d_call: .
v_call: TRBV15
cdr3_aa: CATSRWGSDTQYF
cdr3_nt: TGTGCCACCAGCAGATGGGGCTCAGATACGCAGTATTTT

j_call: TRBJ2-3
clone_size: .
d_call: .
v_call: TRBV3-1/TRBV3-2
cdr3_aa: CASSLGLPTDTQYF
cdr3_nt: TGTGCCAGCAGCCTCGGACTCCCCACAGATACGCAGTATTTT

j_call: TRBJ2-5
clone_size: .
d_call: .
v_call: TRBV24-1
cdr3_aa: CATSDGSTQTQYF
cdr3_nt: TGTGCCACCAGTGATGGATCTACCCAGACCCAGTACTTC

j_call: TRBJ2-6
clone_size: .
d_call: .
v_call: TRBV6-2/TRBV6-3
cdr3_aa: CASSNGANVLTF
cdr3_nt: TGTGCCAGCAGTAATGGGGCCAACGTCCTGACTTTC

j_call: TRBJ1-1
clone_size: .
d_call: .
v_call: TRBV3-1/TRBV3-2
cdr3_aa: CASSPKWVGTEAFF
cdr3_nt: TGTGCCAGCAGCCCGAAGTGGGTAGGGACTGAAGCTTTCTTT

j_call: TRBJ1-5
clone_size: once
d_call: .
v_call: TRBV6-1
cdr3_aa: CASSDKGLGQPQHF
cdr3_nt: TGTGCCAGCAGTGATAAGGGTCTCGGTCAGCCCCAGCATTTT

j_call: TRBJ1-1
clone_size: .
d_call: .
v_call: TRBV7-2
cdr3_aa: CASTRRGTQGEAFF
cdr3_nt: TGTGCCAGCACCAGGAGGGGAACGCAGGGAGAAGCTTTCTTT

j_call: TRBJ2-7
clone_size: .
d_call: .
v_call: TRBV27
cdr3_aa: CASSLSGLYEQYF
cdr3_nt: TGTGCCAGCAGTTTATCGGGGCTCTACGAGCAGTACTTC